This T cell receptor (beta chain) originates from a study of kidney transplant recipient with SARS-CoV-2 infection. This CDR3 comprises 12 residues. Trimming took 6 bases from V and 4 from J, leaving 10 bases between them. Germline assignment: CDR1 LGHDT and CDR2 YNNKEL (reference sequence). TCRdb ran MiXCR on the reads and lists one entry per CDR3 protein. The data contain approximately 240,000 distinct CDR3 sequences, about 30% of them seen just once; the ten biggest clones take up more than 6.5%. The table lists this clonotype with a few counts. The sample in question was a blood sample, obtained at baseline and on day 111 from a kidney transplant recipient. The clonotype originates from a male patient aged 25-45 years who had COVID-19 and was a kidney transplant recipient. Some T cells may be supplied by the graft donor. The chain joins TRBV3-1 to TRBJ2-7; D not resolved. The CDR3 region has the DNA TGTGCCAGCAGAAACGTCCCATACGAGCAGTACTTC. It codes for CASRNVPYEQYF.